This T cell receptor (beta chain) derives from a study of OX40 agonist ivuxolimab in advanced cancers. The overall study: Every 2 weeks, ivuxolimab was infused into the patients intravenously at between 0.01 and 10 mg/kg. Study outcomes and limitations: Antigen specificity remained undetermined for the expanded peripheral T cells. Clones of CD4+ and CD8+ blood T cells grew by week 6 at doses of 0.1 to 3.0 mg/kg.

From germline, CDR1 is MGHRA and CDR2 YSYEKL. The germline V and J ends were trimmed by 1 base and 5 bases, with 12 bases remaining between them. This CDR3 region has 14 residues. Samples were taken at baseline and on day 1 of cycles 4 and 7. Assay: immunoSEQ multiplex PCR; the TCRdb copy retains only in-frame clones and omits some. The sample holds around 80,000 clones, nearly 95% seen once. Of note for this clone: Its matching antigen is unknown.

The material sequenced was CD4+ or CD8+ T cells sorted from blood, taken in a trial of the OX40 agonist ivuxolimab. The TCR comes from an adult with an advanced solid tumor such as melanoma, head and neck, liver or kidney cancer. J is TRBJ2-7 and V is TRBV4-1; D is unresolved. CDR3 nucleotide sequence: TGCGCCAGCAGCCAAGCAGGCCCGGGCGACGAGCAGTACTTC. Encoded protein: CASSQAGPGDEQYF.